One TCR beta chain is described in this entry. Its target is unknown. The sample belongs to a study of beta chain features in type 1 diabetes. The study, taken as a whole, reports: Significant though moderate, a shortening of TCRB CDR3s appeared in all four CD4+ subsets of Type 1 diabetes patients.

Expressed TCRB transcripts were sequenced after all isolated RNA was converted to cDNA. Sequencing was performed with immunoSEQ multiplex PCR; in TCRdb, only in-frame clones are kept and a portion is missing. The repertoire has about 660,000 clones, about 14% of them found once; the top ten carry roughly 0.04%. The germline V gene has CDR1 SGHAT and CDR2 FQDESV (reference sequence). The V end was cut by 1 base, the J end by 7 bases, with 8 bases between. This CDR3 contains 13 residues. The material sequenced was naive CD4+ T cells from blood. V and J are TRBV11-1 and TRBJ1-5; TRBD1 is a possible D gene (5 bases). This clonotype was obtained from a young man with type 1 diabetes. CDR3 in DNA: TGTGCCAGCAGCTTAGGGGGGTCGCAGCCCCAGCATTTT. It encodes CASSLGGSQPQHF.